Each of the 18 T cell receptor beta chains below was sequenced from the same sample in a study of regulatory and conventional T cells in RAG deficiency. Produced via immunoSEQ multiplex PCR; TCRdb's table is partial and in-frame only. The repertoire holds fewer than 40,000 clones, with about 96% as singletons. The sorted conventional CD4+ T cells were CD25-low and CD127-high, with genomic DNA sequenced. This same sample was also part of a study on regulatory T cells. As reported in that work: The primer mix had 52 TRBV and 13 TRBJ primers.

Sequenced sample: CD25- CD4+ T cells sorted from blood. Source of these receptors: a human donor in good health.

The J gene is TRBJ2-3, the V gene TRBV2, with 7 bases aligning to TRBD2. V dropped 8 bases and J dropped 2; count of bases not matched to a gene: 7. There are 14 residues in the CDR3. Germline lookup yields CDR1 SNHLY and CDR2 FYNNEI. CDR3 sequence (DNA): TGTGCCAGCGGGGCGGGGGAGGCCACAGATACGCAGTATTTT. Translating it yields CASGAGEATDTQYF.

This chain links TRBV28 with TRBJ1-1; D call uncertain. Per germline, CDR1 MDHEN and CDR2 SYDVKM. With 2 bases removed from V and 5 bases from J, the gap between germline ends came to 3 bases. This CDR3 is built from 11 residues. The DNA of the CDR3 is TGTGCCAGCAGTTTACCGACTGAAGCTTTCTTT. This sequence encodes CASSLPTEAFF. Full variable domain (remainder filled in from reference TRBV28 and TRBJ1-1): DVKVTQSSRYLVKRTGEKVFLECVQDMDHENMFWYRQDPGLGLRLIYFSYDVKMKEKGDIPEGYSVSREKKERFSLILESASTNQTSMYLCASSLPTEAFFGQGTRLTVV.

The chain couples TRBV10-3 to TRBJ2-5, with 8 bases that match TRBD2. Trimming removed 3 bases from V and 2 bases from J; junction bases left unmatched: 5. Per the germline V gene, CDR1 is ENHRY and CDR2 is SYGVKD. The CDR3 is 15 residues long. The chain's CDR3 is CAISEVAGRQETQYF. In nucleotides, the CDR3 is TGTGCCATCAGTGAAGTAGCGGGGAGGCAAGAGACCCAGTACTTC.

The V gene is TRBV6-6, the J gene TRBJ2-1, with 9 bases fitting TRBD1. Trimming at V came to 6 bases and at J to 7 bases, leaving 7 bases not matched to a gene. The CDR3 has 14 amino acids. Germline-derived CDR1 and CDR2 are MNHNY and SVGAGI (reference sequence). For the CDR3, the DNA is TGTGCCAGCAGACCGAACGGACAGGGGAATGAGCAGTTCTTC. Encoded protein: CASRPNGQGNEQFF.

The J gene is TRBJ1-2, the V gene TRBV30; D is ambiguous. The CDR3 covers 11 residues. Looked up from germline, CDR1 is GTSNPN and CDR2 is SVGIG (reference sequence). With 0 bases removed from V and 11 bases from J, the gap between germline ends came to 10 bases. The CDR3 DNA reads TGTGCCTGGAGTGTATCCTTGGCTTACACCTTC. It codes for CAWSVSLAYTF.

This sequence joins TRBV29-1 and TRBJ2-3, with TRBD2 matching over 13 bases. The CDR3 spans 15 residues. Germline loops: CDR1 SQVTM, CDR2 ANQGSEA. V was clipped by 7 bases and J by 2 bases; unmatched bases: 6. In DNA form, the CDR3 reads TGCAGCGCCGCCGGGACTAGCGGGAACACAGATACGCAGTATTTT. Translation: CSAAGTSGNTDTQYF.

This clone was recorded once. For the CDR3, the DNA is TGCAGTGCTAGAGGGCCCACTGAAGCTTTCTTT. This encodes CSARGPTEAFF. This chain links TRBV20-1 with TRBJ1-1, with D unresolved. Germline V lookup: CDR1 DFQATT, CDR2 SNEGSKA (reference sequence). The ends were cut back, 1 base at V and 4 bases at J, with 4 bases in the middle. CDR3 length: 11 residues.

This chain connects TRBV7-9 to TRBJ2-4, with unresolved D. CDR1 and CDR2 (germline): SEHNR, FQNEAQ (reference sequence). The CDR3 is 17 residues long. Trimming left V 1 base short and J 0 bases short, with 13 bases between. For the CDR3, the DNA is TGTGCCAGCAGCTTAGTCTTAACATTGGTAGCCAAAAACATTCAGTACTTC. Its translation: CASSLVLTLVAKNIQYF.

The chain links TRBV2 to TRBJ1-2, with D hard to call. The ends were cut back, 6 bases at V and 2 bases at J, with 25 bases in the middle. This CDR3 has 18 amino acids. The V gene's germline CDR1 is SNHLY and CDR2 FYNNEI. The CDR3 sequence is CASSGLGGQMKLNYGYTF. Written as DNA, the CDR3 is TGTGCCAGCAGCGGGCTGGGAGGGCAGATGAAATTAAACTATGGCTACACCTTC.

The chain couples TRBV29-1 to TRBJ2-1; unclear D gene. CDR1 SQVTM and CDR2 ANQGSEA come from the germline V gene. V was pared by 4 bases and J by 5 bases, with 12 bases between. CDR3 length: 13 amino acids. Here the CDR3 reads CSVVLYPNNEQFF. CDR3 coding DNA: TGCAGCGTTGTTCTCTACCCCAACAATGAGCAGTTCTTC.

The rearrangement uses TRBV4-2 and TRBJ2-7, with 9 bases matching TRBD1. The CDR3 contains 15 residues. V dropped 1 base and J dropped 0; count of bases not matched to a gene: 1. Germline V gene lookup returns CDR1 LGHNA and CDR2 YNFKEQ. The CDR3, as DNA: TGTGCCAGCAGCCAAGGGACAGGGGTCTCCTACGAGCAGTACTTC. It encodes CASSQGTGVSYEQYF.

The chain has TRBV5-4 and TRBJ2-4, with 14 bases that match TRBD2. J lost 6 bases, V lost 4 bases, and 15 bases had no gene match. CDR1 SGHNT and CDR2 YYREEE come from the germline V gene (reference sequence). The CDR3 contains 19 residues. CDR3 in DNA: TGTGCCAGCAGCCCCGGCGGGCCGGGACTAGCGGGAGTCGTAAACATTCAGTACTTC. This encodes CASSPGGPGLAGVVNIQYF.

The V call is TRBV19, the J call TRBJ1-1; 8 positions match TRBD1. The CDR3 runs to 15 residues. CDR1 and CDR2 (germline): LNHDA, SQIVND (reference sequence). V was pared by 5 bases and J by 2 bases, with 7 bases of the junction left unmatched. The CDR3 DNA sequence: TGTGCCAGTAGTCTACGGGACAGGTTTAACACTGAAGCTTTCTTT. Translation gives CASSLRDRFNTEAFF.

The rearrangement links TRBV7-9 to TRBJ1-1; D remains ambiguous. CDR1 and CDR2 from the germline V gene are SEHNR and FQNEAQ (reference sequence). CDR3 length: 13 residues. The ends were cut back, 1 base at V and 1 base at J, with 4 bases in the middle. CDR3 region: CASSLEQNTEAFF. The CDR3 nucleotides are TGTGCCAGCAGCTTAGAACAGAACACTGAAGCTTTCTTT. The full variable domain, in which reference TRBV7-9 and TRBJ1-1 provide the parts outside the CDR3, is DTGVSQNPRHKITKRGQNVTFRCDPISEHNRLYWYRQTLGQGPEFLTYFQNEAQLEKSRLLSDRFSAERPKGSFSTLEIQRTEQGDSAMYLCASSLEQNTEAFFGQGTRLTVV.

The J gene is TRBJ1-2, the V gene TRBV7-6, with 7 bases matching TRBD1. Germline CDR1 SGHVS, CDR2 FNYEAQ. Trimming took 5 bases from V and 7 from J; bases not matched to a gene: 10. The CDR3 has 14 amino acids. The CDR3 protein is CASSGYDRVGGYTF. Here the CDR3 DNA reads TGTGCCAGCAGCGGTTACGACAGGGTTGGTGGCTACACCTTC.

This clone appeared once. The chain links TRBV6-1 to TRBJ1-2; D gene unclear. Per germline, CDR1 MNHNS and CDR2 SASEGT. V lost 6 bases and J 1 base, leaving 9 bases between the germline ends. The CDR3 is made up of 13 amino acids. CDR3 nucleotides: TGTGCCAGCAGCCCCGACATTAACTATGGCTACACCTTC. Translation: CASSPDINYGYTF.

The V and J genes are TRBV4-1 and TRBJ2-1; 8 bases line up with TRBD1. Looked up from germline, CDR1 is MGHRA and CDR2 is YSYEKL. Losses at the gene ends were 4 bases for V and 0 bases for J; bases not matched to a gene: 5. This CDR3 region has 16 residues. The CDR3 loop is CASSPGQASSYNEQFF. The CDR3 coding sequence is TGCGCCAGCAGCCCGGGACAGGCGAGCTCCTACAATGAGCAGTTCTTC.

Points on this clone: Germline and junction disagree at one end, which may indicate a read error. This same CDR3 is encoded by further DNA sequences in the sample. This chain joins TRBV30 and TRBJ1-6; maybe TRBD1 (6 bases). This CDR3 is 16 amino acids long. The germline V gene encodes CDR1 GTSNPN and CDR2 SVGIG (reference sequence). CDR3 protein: CAWSVIRGSYNSPLHF. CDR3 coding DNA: TGTGCCTGGAGTGTAATCAGGGGCTCCTATAATTCCCCCCTCCACTTT.